This T cell receptor (beta chain) was identified in a study of T cell changes during pregnancy in multiple sclerosis. V gave up 4 bases and J gave up 5 bases, with 18 bases separating them. This CDR3 is 16 amino acids long. CDR1 is LGHNA, CDR2 YSLEER, per germline. Libraries were prepared by immunoSEQ multiplex PCR; TCRdb keeps only in-frame clonotypes and omits some of them. The sample lists 70,000 to 95,000 clones, more than 90% occurring once. This clonotype originated in a female donor in good health, enrolled as a control in a pregnancy study. The gene calls are TRBV4-3 and TRBJ1-5, with D possibly matching TRBD1 (5 bases). The sequencing here drew on peripheral blood, taken in the second trimester of pregnancy. CDR3 coding DNA: TGCGCCAGCAGCCCGCACCGGGACTCTGTCGATCAGCCCCAGCATTTT. Translated: CASSPHRDSVDQPQHF.